The 9 T cell receptor beta chains below come from one sample, sequenced in a study of blood T cell repertoires in COVID-19. TCRdb keeps only in-frame clones here, not all; method: immunoSEQ multiplex PCR. The sample yields some 130,000 clones, more than 70% seen once. The source material was peripheral blood. The receptors originated from a woman aged 60 to 75 with acute or convalescent COVID-19.

This chain links TRBV12-1 with TRBJ2-4; no DNA check was done on the table's D call, TRBD2. TRBV12-1 is labeled a pseudogene. The length of the CDR3 is 13 residues. CDR3 bases: TGTGCCAGCAGTGTTTCGGGAAGCAACATTCAGTACTTC. Its translation: CASSVSGSNIQYF.

The chain uses TRBV6-2 or TRBV6-3 and TRBJ2-7; 8 bases map to TRBD2. The junction had 11 bases not matched to a gene; V was cut back by 6 bases and J by 4 bases. Germline V gene data show CDR1 as MNHEY and CDR2 as SVGEGT. The CDR3 is 15 amino acids. The CDR3 DNA reads TGTGCCAGCAGCTCCCTTGGGAGCGGGAGTTACGAGCAGTACGTC. Amino acids: CASSSLGSGSYEQYV.

The V and J genes are TRBV30 and TRBJ1-5; tentative D call: TRBD1 (5 bases). The germline V gene has CDR1 GTSNPN and CDR2 SVGIG (reference sequence). Trimming removed 0 bases at V and 4 bases at J, with 7 bases between. This CDR3 is 13 amino acids long. In DNA, the CDR3 is TGTGCCTGGAGTGTGACAGAGAATCAGCCCCAGCATTTT. It is translated as CAWSVTENQPQHF.

The chain links TRBV6-6 to TRBJ1-2, with 8 positions matching TRBD1. After removal of 5 bases from V and 1 base from J, the junction contained 6 bases not matched to a gene. The CDR3 totals 15 residues. Per the germline V gene, CDR1 is MNHNY and CDR2 is SVGAGI (reference sequence). The DNA of the CDR3 is TGTGCCAGCAGTAGAGGACAGGGCAGTAACTATGGCTACACCTTC. Protein product: CASSRGQGSNYGYTF.

The chain couples TRBV6-5 to TRBJ2-1; 7 nucleotides match TRBD2. From germline, CDR1 is MNHEY and CDR2 SVGAGI. The trim removed 8 bases at V and 6 bases at J, leaving 10 bases unmatched. This CDR3 contains 14 residues. The CDR3 DNA reads as TGTGCCAGCGTACCCTCTGGCGGGGGCAATGAGCAGTTCTTC. As protein: CASVPSGGGNEQFF.

This clone was seen a few times. The chain carries TRBV4-1 and TRBJ1-2, with D maybe TRBD1 (5 bases). V was clipped by 0 bases and J by 8 bases, with 22 bases between them. This CDR3 contains 17 residues. Germline CDR1 reads MGHRA; CDR2 reads YSYEKL. As DNA, the CDR3 is TGCGCCAGCAGCCAAGATCCCTTGGGTGCGGGGGATTTAGGCTACACCTTC. It codes for CASSQDPLGAGDLGYTF.

The J gene is TRBJ1-5, the V gene TRBV2; 8 positions match TRBD1. Trimming at V came to 4 bases and at J to 3 bases, leaving 5 bases not matched to a gene. The CDR3 runs 15 residues. CDR1 SNHLY and CDR2 FYNNEI come from the germline V gene. CDR3: CASSAQGAANQPQHF. The CDR3 DNA sequence: TGTGCCAGCAGTGCCCAGGGGGCCGCCAATCAGCCCCAGCATTTT.

V usage is TRBV2 and J usage is TRBJ1-1; 7 bases fit TRBD1. The CDR3 sequence is 11 residues long. Trimming took 6 bases from V and 8 from J; bases not matched to a gene: 3. Germline CDR1 SNHLY, CDR2 FYNNEI. The CDR3 region is CASRGDSEAFF. The CDR3 DNA reads as TGTGCCAGCAGGGGGGACAGCGAAGCTTTCTTT. Filled out from reference TRBV2 and TRBJ1-1, the complete variable domain reads EPEVTQTPSHQVTQMGQEVILRCVPISNHLYFYWYRQILGQKVEFLVSFYNNEISEKSEIFDDQFSVERPDGSNFTLKIRSTKLEDSAMYFCASRGDSEAFFGQGTRLTVV.

The J gene is TRBJ2-1, the V gene TRBV7-8; 10 bases agree with TRBD1. V dropped 3 bases and J dropped 6; count of bases not matched to a gene: 5. CDR1 is SGHVS, CDR2 FQNEAQ, per germline. The CDR3 has 15 amino acids. Written as DNA, the CDR3 is TGTGCCAGCAGCTTCCGGGACAGGGGAGGCAATGAGCAGTTCTTC. Its translation is CASSFRDRGGNEQFF.